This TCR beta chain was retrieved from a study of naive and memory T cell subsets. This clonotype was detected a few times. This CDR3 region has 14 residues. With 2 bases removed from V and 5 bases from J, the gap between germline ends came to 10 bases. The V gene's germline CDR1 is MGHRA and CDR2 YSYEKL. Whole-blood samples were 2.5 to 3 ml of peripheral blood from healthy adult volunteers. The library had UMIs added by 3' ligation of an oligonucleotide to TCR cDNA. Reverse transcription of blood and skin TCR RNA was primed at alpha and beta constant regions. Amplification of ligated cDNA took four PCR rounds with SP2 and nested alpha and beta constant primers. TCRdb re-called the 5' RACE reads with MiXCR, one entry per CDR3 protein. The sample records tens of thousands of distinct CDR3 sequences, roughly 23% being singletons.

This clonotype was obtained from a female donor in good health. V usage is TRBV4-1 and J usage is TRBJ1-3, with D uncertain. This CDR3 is CASSQQMSRNTIYF. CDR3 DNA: TGCGCCAGCAGCCAACAGATGTCGAGAAACACCATATATTTT.